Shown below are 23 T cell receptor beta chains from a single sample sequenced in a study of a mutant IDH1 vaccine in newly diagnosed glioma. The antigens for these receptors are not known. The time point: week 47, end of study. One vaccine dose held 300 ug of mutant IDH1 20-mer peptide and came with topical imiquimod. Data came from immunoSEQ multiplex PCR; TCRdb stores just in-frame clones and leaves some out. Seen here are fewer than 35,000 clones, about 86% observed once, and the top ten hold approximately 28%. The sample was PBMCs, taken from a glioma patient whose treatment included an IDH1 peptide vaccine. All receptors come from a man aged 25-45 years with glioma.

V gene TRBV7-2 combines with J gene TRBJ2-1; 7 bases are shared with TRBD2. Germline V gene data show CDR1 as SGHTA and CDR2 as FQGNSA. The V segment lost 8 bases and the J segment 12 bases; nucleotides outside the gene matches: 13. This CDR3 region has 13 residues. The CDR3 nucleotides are TGTGCCAGCCAATCAACTTCAGGACTAGGGCAGTTCTTC. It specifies CASQSTSGLGQFF.

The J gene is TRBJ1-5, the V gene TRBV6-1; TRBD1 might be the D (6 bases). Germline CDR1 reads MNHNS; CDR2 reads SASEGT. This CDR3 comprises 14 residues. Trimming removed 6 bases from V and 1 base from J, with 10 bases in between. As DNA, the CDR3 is TGTGCCAGCAGGGACAGTTCCAGCAATCAGCCCCAGCATTTT. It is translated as CASRDSSSNQPQHF.

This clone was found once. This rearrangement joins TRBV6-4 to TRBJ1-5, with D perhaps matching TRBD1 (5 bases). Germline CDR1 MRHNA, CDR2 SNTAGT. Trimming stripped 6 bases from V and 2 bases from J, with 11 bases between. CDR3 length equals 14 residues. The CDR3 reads CASRRIQGNQPQHF. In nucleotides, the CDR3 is TGTGCCAGCAGGAGGATACAGGGCAATCAGCCCCAGCATTTT.

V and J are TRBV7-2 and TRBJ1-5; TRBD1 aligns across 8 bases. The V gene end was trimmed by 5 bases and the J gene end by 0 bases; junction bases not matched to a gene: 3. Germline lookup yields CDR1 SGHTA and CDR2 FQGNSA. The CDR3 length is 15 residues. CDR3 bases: TGTGCCAGCAGCCGGGACAGGAATAGCAATCAGCCCCAGCATTTT. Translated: CASSRDRNSNQPQHF. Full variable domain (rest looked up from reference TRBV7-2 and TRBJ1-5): GAGVSQSPSNKVTEKGKDVELRCDPISGHTALYWYRQSLGQGLEFLIYFQGNSAPDKSGLPSDRFSAERTGGSVSTLTIQRTQQEDSAVYLCASSRDRNSNQPQHFGDGTRLSIL.

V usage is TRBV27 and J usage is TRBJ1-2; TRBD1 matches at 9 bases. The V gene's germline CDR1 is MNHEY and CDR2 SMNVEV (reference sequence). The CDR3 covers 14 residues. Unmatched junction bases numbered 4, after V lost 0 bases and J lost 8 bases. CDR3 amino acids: CASSLSGQGTGYTF. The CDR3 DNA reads TGTGCCAGCAGTTTATCGGGACAGGGCACCGGCTACACCTTC.

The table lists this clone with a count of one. The CDR3 coding sequence is TGTGCCTGGGCGCCCCCCCGGGACAACTCCTACGAGCAGTACTTC. It translates to CAWAPPRDNSYEQYF. The V gene is TRBV30, the J gene TRBJ2-7; possibly TRBD1 for D (6 bases). Trimming cost V 5 bases and J 0 bases, with 17 bases left between them. The CDR3 runs to 15 residues. Germline lookup yields CDR1 GTSNPN and CDR2 SVGIG (reference sequence).

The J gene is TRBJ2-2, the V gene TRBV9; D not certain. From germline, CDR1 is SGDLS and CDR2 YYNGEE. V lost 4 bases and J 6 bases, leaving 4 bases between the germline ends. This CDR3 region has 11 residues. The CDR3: CASSTPGELFF. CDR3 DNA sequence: TGTGCCAGCAGCACACCCGGGGAGCTGTTTTTT.

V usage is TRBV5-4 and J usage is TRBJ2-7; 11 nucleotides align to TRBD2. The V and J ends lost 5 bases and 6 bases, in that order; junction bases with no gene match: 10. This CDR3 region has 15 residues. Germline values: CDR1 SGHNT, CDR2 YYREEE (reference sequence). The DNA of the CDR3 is TGTGCCAGCAGTCCTATAGCGGGAGGGCCCTCCGAGCAGTACTTC. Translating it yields CASSPIAGGPSEQYF.

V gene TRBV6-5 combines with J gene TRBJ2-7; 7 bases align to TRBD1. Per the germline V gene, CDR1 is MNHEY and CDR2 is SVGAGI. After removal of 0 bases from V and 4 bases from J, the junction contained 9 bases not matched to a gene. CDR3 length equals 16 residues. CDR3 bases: TGTGCCAGCAGTTACTCGCCGACAGGGAACGTGTACGAGCAGTACTTC. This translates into CASSYSPTGNVYEQYF.

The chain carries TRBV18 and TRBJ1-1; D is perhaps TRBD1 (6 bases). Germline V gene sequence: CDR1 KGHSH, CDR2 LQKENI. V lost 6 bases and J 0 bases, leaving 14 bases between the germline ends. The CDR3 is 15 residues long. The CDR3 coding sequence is TGTGCCAGCTCCCGACAGGAGGGCATGAACACTGAAGCTTTCTTT. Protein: CASSRQEGMNTEAFF.

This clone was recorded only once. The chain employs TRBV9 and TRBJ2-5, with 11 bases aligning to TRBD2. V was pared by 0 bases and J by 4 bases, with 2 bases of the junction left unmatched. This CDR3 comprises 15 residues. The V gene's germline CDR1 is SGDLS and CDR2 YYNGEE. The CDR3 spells CASSVDSGGAETQYF. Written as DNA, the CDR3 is TGTGCCAGCAGCGTAGATAGCGGGGGGGCAGAGACCCAGTACTTC.

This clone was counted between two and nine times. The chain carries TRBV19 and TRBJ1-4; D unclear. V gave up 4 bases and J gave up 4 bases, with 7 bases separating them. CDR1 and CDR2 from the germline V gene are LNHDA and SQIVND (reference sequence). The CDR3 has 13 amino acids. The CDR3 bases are TGTGCCAGTAGTAATAGGGTTAATGAAAAACTGTTTTTT. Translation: CASSNRVNEKLFF.

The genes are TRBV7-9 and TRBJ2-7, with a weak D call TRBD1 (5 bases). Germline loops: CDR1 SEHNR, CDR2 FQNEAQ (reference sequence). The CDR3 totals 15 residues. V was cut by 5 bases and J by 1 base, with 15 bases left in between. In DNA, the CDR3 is TGTGCCAGCAGCCCCCAGGGTTCAGTTTCCTACGAGCAGTACTTC. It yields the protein CASSPQGSVSYEQYF.

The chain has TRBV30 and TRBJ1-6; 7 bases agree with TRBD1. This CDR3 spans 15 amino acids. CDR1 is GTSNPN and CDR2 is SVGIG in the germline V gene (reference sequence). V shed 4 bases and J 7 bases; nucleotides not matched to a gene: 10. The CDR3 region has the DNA TGTGCCTGGACTTCAACTGGGACAGTCAATTCACCCCTCCACTTT. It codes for CAWTSTGTVNSPLHF.

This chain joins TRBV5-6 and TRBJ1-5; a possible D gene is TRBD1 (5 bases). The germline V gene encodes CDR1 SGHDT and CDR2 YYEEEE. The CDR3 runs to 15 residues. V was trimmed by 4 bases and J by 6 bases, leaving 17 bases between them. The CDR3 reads CASSHWGEGIQPQHF. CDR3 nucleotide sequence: TGTGCCAGCAGCCACTGGGGGGAGGGGATTCAGCCCCAGCATTTT.

The CDR3 is CASSNSNQETQYF. CDR3 nucleotides: TGTGCCAGTAGTAATTCCAACCAAGAGACCCAGTACTTC. V and J are TRBV19 and TRBJ2-5; D is unresolved. CDR3 size: 13 residues. V was pared by 4 bases and J by 0 bases, with 6 bases between. Per germline, CDR1 LNHDA and CDR2 SQIVND (reference sequence).

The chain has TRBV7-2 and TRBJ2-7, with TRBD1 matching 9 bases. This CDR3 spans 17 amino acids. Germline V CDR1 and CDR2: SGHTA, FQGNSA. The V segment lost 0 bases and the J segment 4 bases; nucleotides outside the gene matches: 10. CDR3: CASSLAPLGQGFYEQYF. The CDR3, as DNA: TGTGCCAGCAGCTTAGCGCCCCTGGGACAGGGTTTTTACGAGCAGTACTTC.

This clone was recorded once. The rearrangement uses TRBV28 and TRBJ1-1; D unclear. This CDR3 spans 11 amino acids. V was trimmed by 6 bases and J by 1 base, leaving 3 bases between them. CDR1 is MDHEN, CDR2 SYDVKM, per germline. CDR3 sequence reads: CASRRNTEAFF. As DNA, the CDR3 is TGTGCCAGCAGAAGGAACACTGAAGCTTTCTTT.

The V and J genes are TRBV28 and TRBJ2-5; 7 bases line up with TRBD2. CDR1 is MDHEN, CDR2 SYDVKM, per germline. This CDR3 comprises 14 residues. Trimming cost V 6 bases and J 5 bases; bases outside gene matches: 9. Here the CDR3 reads CASRPGLVQETQYF. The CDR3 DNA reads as TGTGCCAGCAGGCCAGGACTAGTGCAGGAGACCCAGTACTTC.

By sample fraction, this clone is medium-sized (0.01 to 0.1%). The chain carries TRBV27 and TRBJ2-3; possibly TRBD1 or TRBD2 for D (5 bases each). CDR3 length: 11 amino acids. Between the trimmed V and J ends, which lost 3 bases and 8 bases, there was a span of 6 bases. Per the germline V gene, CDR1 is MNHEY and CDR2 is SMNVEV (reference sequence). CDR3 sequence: CASSFGGTQYF. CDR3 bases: TGTGCCAGCAGTTTTGGGGGTACGCAGTATTTT.

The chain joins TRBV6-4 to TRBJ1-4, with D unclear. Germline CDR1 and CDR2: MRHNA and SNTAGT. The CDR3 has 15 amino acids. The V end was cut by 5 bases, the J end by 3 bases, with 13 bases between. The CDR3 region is CASSTKNGPNEKLFF. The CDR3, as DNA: TGTGCCAGCAGTACGAAGAACGGCCCTAATGAAAAACTGTTTTTT.

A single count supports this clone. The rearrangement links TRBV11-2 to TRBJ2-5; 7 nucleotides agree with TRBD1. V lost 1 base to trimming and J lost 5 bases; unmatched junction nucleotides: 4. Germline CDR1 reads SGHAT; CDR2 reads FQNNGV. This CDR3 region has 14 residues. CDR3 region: CASSLVGGGETQYF. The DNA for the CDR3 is TGTGCCAGCAGCTTAGTAGGGGGCGGGGAGACCCAGTACTTC.

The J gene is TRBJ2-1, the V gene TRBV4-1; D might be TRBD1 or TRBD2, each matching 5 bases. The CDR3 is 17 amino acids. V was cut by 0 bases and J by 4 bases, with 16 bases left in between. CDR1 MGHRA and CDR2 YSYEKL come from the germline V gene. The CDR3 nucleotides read TGCGCCAGCAGCCAAGAGTTCTCGGGACCACTATACAATGAGCAGTTCTTC. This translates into CASSQEFSGPLYNEQFF.